This passage covers 20 T cell receptor beta chains from one sample sequenced in a study of T cell changes during pregnancy in multiple sclerosis. Data came from immunoSEQ multiplex PCR; TCRdb stores just in-frame clones and leaves some out. The sample contains around 110,000 clones, about 90% of which appear only once. The source material was peripheral blood, sampled before pregnancy. Receptors originate from a female donor with multiple sclerosis, enrolled in a pregnancy study.

The rearrangement links TRBV19 to TRBJ2-1; 8 bases map to TRBD2. Looked up from germline, CDR1 is LNHDA and CDR2 is SQIVND (reference sequence). The CDR3 consists of 16 residues. V lost 2 bases and J lost 9; bases outside the gene matches: 12. CDR3 nucleotide sequence: TGTGCCAGTAGTATACGGGGGGGCTTTGGGCACAGTGAGCAGTTCTTC. Translation gives CASSIRGGFGHSEQFF. The complete variable domain, with remaining parts taken from reference TRBV19 and TRBJ2-1, reads DGGITQSPKYLFRKEGQNVTLSCEQNLNHDAMYWYRQDPGQGLRLIYYSQIVNDFQKGDIAEGYSVSREKKESFPLTVTSAQKNPTAFYLCASSIRGGFGHSEQFFGPGTRLTVL.

This chain's CDR3 is CASSFMNTEAFF. The DNA for the CDR3 is TGTGCCAGCAGTTTTATGAACACTGAAGCTTTCTTT. V gene TRBV6-5 combines with J gene TRBJ1-1; D call uncertain. There are 12 residues in the CDR3. CDR1 MNHEY and CDR2 SVGAGI come from the germline V gene. The V and J ends lost 4 bases and 0 bases respectively, with 3 bases between them.

The V gene is TRBV7-8, the J gene TRBJ1-1; 7 nucleotides agree with TRBD1. Trimming removed 5 bases from V and 3 bases from J; junction bases left unmatched: 6. Germline values: CDR1 SGHVS, CDR2 FQNEAQ. CDR3 length: 14 amino acids. The CDR3 spells CASSPGTAYTEAFF. Here the CDR3 DNA reads TGTGCCAGCAGCCCCGGGACAGCATACACTGAAGCTTTCTTT. The full variable domain, in which reference TRBV7-8 and TRBJ1-1 provide the parts outside the CDR3, is GAGVSQSPRYKVAKRGQDVALRCDPISGHVSLFWYQQALGQGPEFLTYFQNEAQLDKSGLPSDRFFAERPEGSVSTLKIQRTQQEDSAVYLCASSPGTAYTEAFFGQGTRLTVV.

CDR3 in amino acids: CASSPWQDAGTEAFF. The CDR3 nucleotides read TGTGCCAGCAGCCCCTGGCAGGACGCGGGCACTGAAGCTTTCTTT. The J gene is TRBJ1-1, the V gene TRBV9; D is unresolved. The V end was cut by 4 bases, the J end by 4 bases, with 17 bases between. The length of the CDR3 is 15 residues. From germline, CDR1 is SGDLS and CDR2 YYNGEE. Full variable domain (remainder filled in from reference TRBV9 and TRBJ1-1): DSGVTQTPKHLITATGQRVTLRCSPRSGDLSVYWYQQSLDQGLQFLIQYYNGEERAKGNILERFSAQQFPDLHSELNLSSLELGDSALYFCASSPWQDAGTEAFFGQGTRLTVV.

The V and J genes are TRBV9 and TRBJ2-7, with 7 bases matching TRBD2. The CDR3 covers 15 residues. V shed 3 bases, J shed 1 base, and the junction held 7 bases outside the gene matches. CDR1 is SGDLS and CDR2 is YYNGEE in the germline V gene. The CDR3 nucleotides are TGTGCCAGCAGCGCCGGGGGGAAAGGGTCCTACGAGCAGTACTTC. This sequence encodes CASSAGGKGSYEQYF.

This chain links TRBV10-3 with TRBJ2-2, with TRBD1 identical over 7 bases. Trimming took 6 bases from V and 1 from J; bases not matched to a gene: 2. CDR1 is ENHRY and CDR2 is SYGVKD in the germline V gene. The CDR3 length is 14 residues. The CDR3 here is CAIRGQLNTGELFF. The CDR3 nucleotides are TGTGCCATCAGGGGACAGTTGAACACCGGGGAGCTGTTTTTT.

The chain uses TRBV11-2 and TRBJ1-1, with D uncertain. The CDR3 loop spans 14 amino acids. The germline V gene has CDR1 SGHAT and CDR2 FQNNGV. The V gene lost 5 bases and the J gene lost 1 base, with 11 bases spanning the gap. The CDR3 bases are TGTGCCAGCAGCCCGCAACGGGGGAACACTGAAGCTTTCTTT. This sequence encodes CASSPQRGNTEAFF.

The rearrangement links TRBV19 to TRBJ2-7, with D possibly TRBD1 on 6 matching bases. The CDR3 totals 14 residues. The ends were cut back, 3 bases at V and 9 bases at J, with 18 bases in the middle. The germline V gene has CDR1 LNHDA and CDR2 SQIVND (reference sequence). The CDR3 DNA sequence: TGTGCCAGTAGTATGGCAGGGGCGAAACTTGGGCAGTACTTC. This codes for CASSMAGAKLGQYF. The full variable domain, in which reference TRBV19 and TRBJ2-7 provide the parts outside the CDR3, is DGGITQSPKYLFRKEGQNVTLSCEQNLNHDAMYWYRQDPGQGLRLIYYSQIVNDFQKGDIAEGYSVSREKKESFPLTVTSAQKNPTAFYLCASSMAGAKLGQYFGPGTRLTVT.

V usage is TRBV27 and J usage is TRBJ1-5; the match to TRBD1 covers 8 bases. J was trimmed by 5 bases and V by 3 bases; bases with no gene match: 6. Germline V gives CDR1 MNHEY, CDR2 SMNVEV (reference sequence). The CDR3 is 15 amino acids. CDR3 in DNA: TGTGCCAGCAGTTTCTCAGGACAGGGTTATCAGCCCCAGCATTTT. Translated, it gives CASSFSGQGYQPQHF.

The chain has TRBV27 and TRBJ2-3, with a weak D call TRBD1 (6 bases). V lost 5 bases and J 1 base, leaving 7 bases between the germline ends. CDR1 MNHEY and CDR2 SMNVEV come from the germline V gene (reference sequence). The CDR3 is made up of 13 amino acids. The DNA for the CDR3 is TGTGCCAGCAGTCACAGGGGCACAGATACGCAGTATTTT. It encodes CASSHRGTDTQYF.

The gene calls are TRBV18 and TRBJ2-3; 9 bases match TRBD2. With V trimmed by 1 base and J by 0 bases, 11 bases remained unmatched. The CDR3 has 19 residues. CDR1 is KGHSH, CDR2 LQKENI, per germline. For the CDR3, the DNA is TGTGCCAGCTCACCACGGTTCGCGGGAGGGCCGCGCAGCACAGATACGCAGTATTTT. Its translation is CASSPRFAGGPRSTDTQYF.

The genes are TRBV19 and TRBJ2-7; D may be TRBD1 (6 bases). V lost 6 bases, J lost 2 bases, and 14 bases lay in between. This CDR3 contains 14 residues. CDR1 LNHDA and CDR2 SQIVND come from the germline V gene (reference sequence). CDR3 in amino acids: CASRRTPGAYEQYF. The DNA for the CDR3 is TGTGCCAGTAGACGCACCCCAGGGGCCTACGAGCAGTACTTC. Full variable domain (remainder filled in from reference TRBV19 and TRBJ2-7): DGGITQSPKYLFRKEGQNVTLSCEQNLNHDAMYWYRQDPGQGLRLIYYSQIVNDFQKGDIAEGYSVSREKKESFPLTVTSAQKNPTAFYLCASRRTPGAYEQYFGPGTRLTVT.

This sequence joins TRBV7-9 and TRBJ1-2, with a possible D match to TRBD1 (6 bases). The CDR3 covers 15 residues. V lost 4 bases to trimming and J lost 2 bases, with 14 bases between them. CDR1 and CDR2 from the germline V gene are SEHNR and FQNEAQ (reference sequence). The CDR3: CASSSGEGKNYGYTF. CDR3 nucleotide sequence: TGTGCCAGCAGCTCAGGGGAAGGGAAAAACTATGGCTACACCTTC.

V and J are TRBV19 and TRBJ1-5; D remains ambiguous. Looked up from germline, CDR1 is LNHDA and CDR2 is SQIVND (reference sequence). The CDR3 runs 15 residues. Trimming removed 4 bases at V and 1 base at J, with 11 bases between. CDR3 region: CASSTGERSNQPQHF. Written as DNA, the CDR3 is TGTGCCAGTAGTACGGGAGAACGGAGCAATCAGCCCCAGCATTTT. The full variable domain, completed using reference TRBV19 and TRBJ1-5, is DGGITQSPKYLFRKEGQNVTLSCEQNLNHDAMYWYRQDPGQGLRLIYYSQIVNDFQKGDIAEGYSVSREKKESFPLTVTSAQKNPTAFYLCASSTGERSNQPQHFGDGTRLSIL.

This chain connects TRBV7-8 to TRBJ2-7, with 7 nucleotides matching TRBD2. CDR1 SGHVS and CDR2 FQNEAQ come from the germline V gene. The length of the CDR3 is 17 residues. J gave up 1 base and V 1 base, and 10 bases lay outside the gene matches. CDR3 bases: TGTGCCAGCAGCTTAGAGCCTGACGGGAGGCCATCCTACGAGCAGTACTTC. Translating gives CASSLEPDGRPSYEQYF.

The chain recombines TRBV5-6 with TRBJ2-1, with TRBD1 identical over 7 bases. V lost 4 bases, J lost 8 bases, and 6 bases stayed unmatched. There are 13 residues in the CDR3. Looked up from germline, CDR1 is SGHDT and CDR2 is YYEEEE. The CDR3 DNA sequence: TGTGCCAGCAGCGGTTACAGGGGTGATGAGCAGTTCTTC. Protein sequence: CASSGYRGDEQFF.

This clone was picked up many times. This chain connects TRBV7-9 to TRBJ1-2, with D possibly matching TRBD1 (6 bases). The length of the CDR3 is 12 residues. Germline CDR1 and CDR2: SEHNR and FQNEAQ (reference sequence). V was trimmed by 5 bases and J by 7 bases, leaving 11 bases between them. Here the CDR3 reads CASSPGQFGYTF. CDR3 nucleotides: TGTGCCAGCAGCCCTGGACAGTTTGGCTACACCTTC.

This clone was found once. The chain is built from TRBV6-5 and TRBJ2-2, with a possible D match to TRBD1 (6 bases). This CDR3 comprises 14 residues. Germline V CDR1 and CDR2: MNHEY, SVGAGI. V was trimmed by 4 bases and J by 6 bases, leaving 12 bases between them. The CDR3 nucleotides read TGTGCCAGCAGTTCCACAGGGAAGGCCGGGGAGCTGTTTTTT. It translates to CASSSTGKAGELFF.

The chain recombines TRBV4-1 with TRBJ2-5; TRBD1 aligns across 8 bases. V was clipped by 0 bases and J by 7 bases; unmatched bases: 4. The germline V gene encodes CDR1 MGHRA and CDR2 YSYEKL. CDR3 length: 14 amino acids. CDR3 bases: TGCGCCAGCAGCCAAGACTTACAGGGGGGGACCCAGTACTTC. Protein sequence: CASSQDLQGGTQYF.

This clone was picked up one time. This chain connects TRBV4-3 to TRBJ2-1, with 8 bases matching TRBD1. Looked up from germline, CDR1 is LGHNA and CDR2 is YSLEER. After removal of 4 bases from V and 6 bases from J, the junction contained 2 bases not matched to a gene. This CDR3 is built from 13 residues. DNA for the CDR3: TGCGCCAGCAGCCTGGACAGGGCCAATGAGCAGTTCTTC. This gives the protein CASSLDRANEQFF.